The 28 T cell receptor beta chains listed next were all sequenced from one sample in a study of blood T cell repertoires in COVID-19 (dated by TCRdb to 2018 to 2020). Libraries were made using the immunoSEQ multiplex PCR assay. TCRdb's version of the immuneACCESS table is confined to in-frame rearrangements and falls short of the full clone set. An unresolved V gene accounts for under half of the shortfall where checked; the remainder is of unknown origin. The sample data list roughly 340,000 clones, and 70% to 90% of these were observed just once. Together, the top ten hold less than 2.5% of the sample. Sequencing was performed on PBMCs or T cells enriched from blood (not recorded which). Receptors were obtained from a man in his forties in a cohort exposed to, infected with or recovered from COVID-19 (not recorded which).

The J gene is TRBJ2-7, the V gene TRBV29-1; 7 bases are shared with TRBD2. CDR1 and CDR2 from the germline V gene are SQVTM and ANQGSEA. CDR3 size: 12 residues. J was trimmed by 3 bases and V by 4 bases; bases with no gene match: 3. The CDR3 nucleotides are TGCAGCGTTGGGGGAGGGGTCTACGAGCAGTACTTC. Encoded protein: CSVGGGVYEQYF.

This clone was seen once. The chain is built from TRBV5-4 and TRBJ1-6; 8 nucleotides align to TRBD1. With 3 bases clipped from V and 10 bases from J, the junction kept 9 bases outside the gene matches. Germline CDR1 and CDR2: SGHNT and YYREEE (reference sequence). The CDR3 has 15 amino acids. The CDR3 nucleotides are TGTGCCAGCAGCTCCACTCAGGGGGCAGAATCACCCCTCCACTTT. Its translation is CASSSTQGAESPLHF.

The chain combines TRBV7-7 with TRBJ2-3; 7 bases fit TRBD1. There are 14 residues in the CDR3. Trimming removed 5 bases from V and 1 base from J; junction bases left unmatched: 3. Germline V lookup: CDR1 SSHAT, CDR2 FNYEAQ (reference sequence). This chain's CDR3 is CASSDGQGTDTQYF. The CDR3 bases are TGTGCCAGCAGCGATGGACAGGGCACAGATACGCAGTATTTT.

CDR3 region: CASSLSSGAVLQPQHF. The CDR3 coding sequence is TGTGCCAGCAGCTTATCCAGCGGGGCGGTGTTGCAGCCCCAGCATTTT. The J gene is TRBJ1-5, the V gene TRBV11-2, with TRBD1 as a possible D gene (5 bases). Germline values: CDR1 SGHAT, CDR2 FQNNGV. The CDR3 extends over 16 amino acids. V was cut by 2 bases and J by 7 bases, with 18 bases left in between.

J is TRBJ2-6 and V is TRBV5-1, with D maybe TRBD1 (6 bases). The CDR3 consists of 16 residues. CDR1 and CDR2 from the germline V gene are SGHRS and YFSETQ. Deletions cut 2 bases from V and 2 bases from J, with 11 bases between. The CDR3: CASSLKQGAGANVLTF. CDR3 sequence (DNA): TGCGCCAGCAGCTTAAAACAGGGTGCTGGGGCCAACGTCCTGACTTTC.

The gene calls are TRBV19 and TRBJ2-7, with a possible D match to TRBD1 (5 bases). Germline V gene data show CDR1 as LNHDA and CDR2 as SQIVND (reference sequence). The length of the CDR3 is 15 residues. V lost 1 base and J 0 bases, leaving 10 bases between the germline ends. CDR3 loop: CASSIVGHSSYEQYF. The DNA for the CDR3 is TGTGCCAGTAGTATAGTCGGACATAGCTCCTACGAGCAGTACTTC.

The chain recombines TRBV27 with TRBJ1-5, with 7 bases that match TRBD1. Losses at the gene ends were 2 bases for V and 4 bases for J; bases not matched to a gene: 5. The CDR3 length is 15 residues. Germline CDR1 and CDR2: MNHEY and SMNVEV (reference sequence). The CDR3 spells CASSLGGGRNQPQHF. The CDR3 DNA is TGTGCCAGCAGTTTAGGAGGGGGCCGGAATCAGCCCCAGCATTTT.

The chain uses TRBV9 and TRBJ2-2, with a possible D match to TRBD1 (5 bases). There are 17 residues in the CDR3. V was clipped by 0 bases and J by 2 bases, with 14 bases between them. Looked up from germline, CDR1 is SGDLS and CDR2 is YYNGEE. CDR3 in amino acids: CASSVATRVQNTGELFF. Here the CDR3 DNA reads TGTGCCAGCAGCGTAGCTACCAGGGTACAAAACACCGGGGAGCTGTTTTTT.

The CDR3 is CASSLGGQGYEQYF. CDR3 nucleotide sequence: TGTGCCAGCAGCTTGGGGGGACAGGGCTACGAGCAGTACTTC. This rearrangement joins TRBV5-4 to TRBJ2-7, with 9 bases fitting TRBD1. Germline CDR1 is SGHNT and CDR2 is YYREEE (reference sequence). J gave up 3 bases and V 0 bases, and 1 base lay outside the gene matches. This CDR3 spans 14 amino acids. Variable domain in full (rest from reference TRBV5-4 and TRBJ2-7): ETGVTQSPTHLIKTRGQQVTLRCSSQSGHNTVSWYQQALGQGPQFIFQYYREEENGRGNFPPRFSGLQFPNYSSELNVNALELDDSALYLCASSLGGQGYEQYFGPGTRLTVT.

The chain is built from TRBV24-1 and TRBJ2-1; 9 bases line up with TRBD1. Germline V gives CDR1 KGHDR, CDR2 SFDVKD. J was trimmed by 7 bases and V by 4 bases; bases with no gene match: 7. The CDR3 totals 15 residues. This CDR3 is CATSDAGTGFNEQFF. CDR3 sequence (DNA): TGTGCCACCAGTGACGCCGGGACAGGGTTTAATGAGCAGTTCTTC.

V is TRBV19 and J is TRBJ2-1; D is perhaps TRBD1 (6 bases). Per germline, CDR1 LNHDA and CDR2 SQIVND (reference sequence). The CDR3 has 15 amino acids. Trimming shortened V by 1 base and J by 5 bases, and 12 bases separated the two germline ends. Here the CDR3 reads CASSIAGRGHNEQFF. CDR3 DNA: TGTGCCAGTAGTATAGCGGGCAGGGGCCACAATGAGCAGTTCTTC.

The CDR3 DNA reads TGTGCCAGCAGCGTAGCTAGCGGTCCTGTCTACGAGCAGTACTTC. Translation: CASSVASGPVYEQYF. The chain couples TRBV9 to TRBJ2-7; 7 bases agree with TRBD2. The CDR3 sequence is 15 residues long. Germline CDR1 SGDLS, CDR2 YYNGEE. V gave up 0 bases and J gave up 3 bases; unmatched junction bases: 6.

This clone was seen a handful of times. The rearrangement joins TRBV5-1 to TRBJ1-6, with TRBD1 matching over 8 bases. V was clipped by 4 bases and J by 8 bases; unmatched bases: 8. Germline CDR1 SGHRS, CDR2 YFSETQ. This CDR3 is built from 15 residues. This CDR3 is CASSGGTGTDSPLHF. CDR3 nucleotides: TGCGCCAGCAGCGGAGGGACAGGAACCGATTCACCCCTCCACTTT.

V usage is TRBV12-5 and J usage is TRBJ2-7; D unclear. Looked up from germline, CDR1 is LGHNT and CDR2 is FRNRAP. Trimming cost V 4 bases and J 5 bases, with 6 bases left between them. The CDR3 runs to 11 residues. The CDR3, as DNA: TGTGCTAGTGGTTCCAGGAACGAGCAGTACTTC. Its protein product is CASGSRNEQYF.

This clone was observed once. The CDR3 reads CASIRDRGKNIQYF. The CDR3 nucleotides are TGTGCCAGCATCCGAGACAGGGGCAAAAACATTCAGTACTTC. The rearrangement joins TRBV6-5 to TRBJ2-4, with 8 bases that match TRBD1. Germline CDR1 is MNHEY and CDR2 is SVGAGI. Losses at the gene ends were 7 bases for V and 3 bases for J; bases not matched to a gene: 5. This CDR3 comprises 14 residues.

The V gene is TRBV28, the J gene TRBJ2-3; TRBD2 agrees at 11 bases. Trimming removed 5 bases from V and 2 bases from J; junction bases left unmatched: 6. CDR3 size: 16 residues. CDR1 and CDR2 from the germline V gene are MDHEN and SYDVKM. The CDR3 sequence: CASSLRLAGYTDTQYF. The CDR3, as DNA: TGTGCCAGCAGTCTGAGACTAGCGGGATACACAGATACGCAGTATTTT.

The chain uses TRBV11-2 and TRBJ2-3, with a possible D match to TRBD2 (5 bases). Germline V gene sequence: CDR1 SGHAT, CDR2 FQNNGV. This CDR3 contains 14 residues. Deletions cut 6 bases from V and 5 bases from J, with 15 bases between. CDR3 sequence (DNA): TGTGCCAGCAGTTATAGAGGGTCAGTAGATACGCAGTATTTT. Amino acids: CASSYRGSVDTQYF.

This CDR3 reads CASSPRTTRTDTQYF. The DNA of the CDR3 is TGTGCCAGCAGCCCACGGACAACCCGCACAGATACGCAGTATTTT. V is TRBV11-2 and J is TRBJ2-3, with TRBD1 as a possible D gene (5 bases). Germline V gives CDR1 SGHAT, CDR2 FQNNGV. This CDR3 comprises 15 residues. Deletions cut 5 bases from V and 1 base from J, with 13 bases between.

The V and J genes are TRBV19 and TRBJ1-2, with 8 positions matching TRBD1. Per germline, CDR1 LNHDA and CDR2 SQIVND (reference sequence). The CDR3 spans 15 residues. V shed 1 base and J 8 bases; nucleotides not matched to a gene: 9. CDR3 DNA sequence: TGTGCCAGTAGTATAGTAGACAGGGGTCGAAGCGGCTACACCTTC. Its protein is CASSIVDRGRSGYTF.

This chain links TRBV6-5 with TRBJ2-1; 11 nucleotides line up with TRBD2. There are 15 residues in the CDR3. Germline lookup yields CDR1 MNHEY and CDR2 SVGAGI. Trimming at V came to 6 bases and at J to 4 bases, leaving 5 bases not matched to a gene. The CDR3 nucleotides are TGTGCCAGCAGCCGACTAGCGGGAACTTACAATGAGCAGTTCTTC. This codes for CASSRLAGTYNEQFF.

This clone appeared a single time. The CDR3 reads CASSPRQGRSYEQYF. The CDR3 DNA sequence: TGTGCCAGCTCGCCTAGACAGGGTAGAAGCTACGAGCAGTACTTC. This chain connects TRBV18 to TRBJ2-7; 7 positions match TRBD1. Losses at the gene ends were 6 bases for V and 3 bases for J; bases not matched to a gene: 11. The CDR3 extends over 15 amino acids. Germline loops: CDR1 KGHSH, CDR2 LQKENI.

The rearrangement joins TRBV28 to TRBJ1-4; weak D call: TRBD1 (6 bases). The CDR3 length is 15 residues. Germline CDR1 reads MDHEN; CDR2 reads SYDVKM. V was cut by 4 bases and J by 4 bases, with 13 bases left in between. CDR3 amino acids: CASSYRQAGNEKLFF. In DNA form, the CDR3 reads TGTGCCAGCAGTTACAGACAGGCCGGTAATGAAAAACTGTTTTTT.

The chain has TRBV5-1 and TRBJ1-1; D not certain. V gave up 0 bases and J gave up 5 bases, with 14 bases separating them. Per germline, CDR1 SGHRS and CDR2 YFSETQ. CDR3 size: 15 residues. Here the CDR3 DNA reads TGCGCCAGCAGCTTGGGACAATTTACCACGACTGAAGCTTTCTTT. Translating it yields CASSLGQFTTTEAFF. The full variable domain, rest sourced from reference TRBV5-1 and TRBJ1-1, is KAGVTQTPRYLIKTRGQQVTLSCSPISGHRSVSWYQQTPGQGLQFLFEYFSETQRNKGNFPGRFSGRQFSNSRSEMNVSTLELGDSALYLCASSLGQFTTTEAFFGQGTRLTVV.

As for this clone: At the DNA level, this CDR3 is encoded by other sequences in the same sample as well. The CDR3 here is CASSPPGAYEQYF. As DNA, the CDR3 is TGTGCCAGCTCCCCCCCGGGTGCCTACGAGCAGTACTTC. This rearrangement joins TRBV18 to TRBJ2-7; D gene ambiguous. Trimming left V 6 bases short and J 2 bases short, with 11 bases between. This CDR3 comprises 13 residues. In germline, CDR1 is KGHSH, CDR2 LQKENI.

This chain uses TRBV19 with TRBJ1-1; 7 nucleotides line up with TRBD1. CDR3 length: 15 residues. Trimming removed 2 bases from V and 4 bases from J; junction bases left unmatched: 7. Germline CDR1 is LNHDA and CDR2 is SQIVND (reference sequence). CDR3 protein: CASSIKGARRTEAFF. In nucleotides, the CDR3 is TGTGCCAGTAGTATAAAGGGGGCAAGGCGCACTGAAGCTTTCTTT.

This clone turned up a few times. The V call is TRBV4-1, the J call TRBJ1-1; D gene uncertain. Germline-derived CDR1 and CDR2 are MGHRA and YSYEKL. Trimming stripped 0 bases from V and 1 base from J, with 9 bases between. This CDR3 is built from 15 residues. CDR3 sequence (DNA): TGCGCCAGCAGCCAAGAGCTGGGGAGGAACACTGAAGCTTTCTTT. Its protein product is CASSQELGRNTEAFF.

In its sample, this clone was seen once. The chain carries TRBV7-9 and TRBJ2-3, with 8 bases identical to TRBD2. V dropped 2 bases and J dropped 0; count of bases not matched to a gene: 7. CDR1 and CDR2 from the germline V gene are SEHNR and FQNEAQ (reference sequence). The CDR3 totals 17 residues. The CDR3 DNA sequence: TGTGCCAGCAGCTTAAGGGAAACTAGCGGAAGCACAGATACGCAGTATTTT. Protein product: CASSLRETSGSTDTQYF.

This sequence joins TRBV7-9 and TRBJ2-3, with TRBD2 identical over 11 bases. With 4 bases clipped from V and 0 bases from J, the junction kept 6 bases outside the gene matches. This CDR3 comprises 17 residues. Germline CDR1 is SEHNR and CDR2 is FQNEAQ (reference sequence). In nucleotides, the CDR3 is TGTGCCAGCAGCTCGTCGACTAGCGGGGTTAGCACAGATACGCAGTATTTT. It encodes CASSSSTSGVSTDTQYF.